The 20 T cell receptor beta chains presented below share a single source sample, sequenced in a study of blood T cell repertoires in COVID-19. Sequencing used immunoSEQ multiplex PCR; TCRdb keeps in-frame clones, though not all of them. The table records about 350,000 clones, around nine tenths of them present only once. The sequencing sample was made of PBMCs or T cells enriched from blood (not recorded which). These receptors came from a woman aged 25 to 39 who had been exposed to COVID-19.

This chain uses TRBV4-1 with TRBJ2-7; a weak D match, TRBD1 (5 bases). The CDR3 is made up of 16 amino acids. The ends were cut back, 0 bases at V and 8 bases at J, with 20 bases in the middle. The germline CDR1 and CDR2 sequences are MGHRA and YSYEKL. The CDR3 nucleotides read TGCGCCAGCAGCCAAGATGGAACGATTTATGGGGCCCAGCAGTACTTC. It encodes CASSQDGTIYGAQQYF.

J is TRBJ1-4 and V is TRBV6-1, with D unresolved. Germline CDR1 MNHNS, CDR2 SASEGT. Trimming took off 0 bases at V and 4 bases at J, with 6 bases between the two ends. CDR3 size: 14 residues. The CDR3 DNA is TGTGCCAGCAGTGAAGCCGGTTATAATGAAAAACTGTTTTTT. This encodes CASSEAGYNEKLFF.

The chain employs TRBV9 and TRBJ1-5; D perhaps matches TRBD1 (6 bases). The germline V and J ends were trimmed by 3 bases and 0 bases, with 16 bases remaining between them. There are 17 residues in the CDR3. The germline gives CDR1 SGDLS, CDR2 YYNGEE. Here the CDR3 reads CASSEGDGSHSNQPQHF. CDR3 in DNA: TGTGCCAGCAGCGAGGGGGACGGCTCCCATAGCAATCAGCCCCAGCATTTT.

The chain links TRBV3-1 (or the pseudogene TRBV3-2) to TRBJ2-1; 12 nucleotides line up with TRBD2. The germline V gene has CDR1 LGHDT and CDR2 YNNKEL (reference sequence). V trimming: 2 bases; J trimming: 7 bases; junction bases outside the gene matches: 9. This CDR3 has 17 amino acids. CDR3 sequence (DNA): TGTGCCAGCAGCCAAAGACTAGCGGGAGTGGAGGCTAATGAGCAGTTCTTC. Its translation: CASSQRLAGVEANEQFF.

The rearrangement links TRBV4-2 to TRBJ2-2, with TRBD2 matching over 8 bases. The J segment lost 2 bases and the V segment lost 4 bases, leaving 9 bases of the junction unmatched. CDR1 is LGHNA and CDR2 is YNFKEQ in the germline V gene. The CDR3 sequence is 17 residues long. CDR3 DNA: TGTGCCAGCAGCCGGAGCGGGAGCGGGAGCAACACCGGGGAGCTGTTTTTT. This encodes CASSRSGSGSNTGELFF.

The rearrangement links TRBV9 to TRBJ2-1, with 9 nucleotides matching TRBD2. The length of the CDR3 is 18 residues. The V gene end was trimmed by 5 bases and the J gene end by 7 bases; junction bases not matched to a gene: 19. Germline CDR1 SGDLS, CDR2 YYNGEE. The CDR3 here is CASRETSRGRALVNEQFF. The DNA for the CDR3 is TGTGCCAGCAGGGAGACCTCTCGCGGGAGGGCCCTCGTGAATGAGCAGTTCTTC.

The CDR3: CASSTWTGGNEQFF. The CDR3 DNA reads TGTGCCAGCAGCACCTGGACAGGGGGGAATGAGCAGTTCTTC. This sequence joins TRBV7-9 and TRBJ2-1; TRBD1 matches 10 bases. There are 14 residues in the CDR3. The ends lost 5 bases at V and 7 bases at J; junction bases unmatched: 5. Germline V gives CDR1 SEHNR, CDR2 FQNEAQ (reference sequence).

The chain combines TRBV3-1 (or the pseudogene TRBV3-2) with TRBJ2-2; TRBD1 agrees at 8 bases. CDR1 is LGHDT and CDR2 is YNNKEL in the germline V gene (reference sequence). The CDR3 has 15 residues. V lost 5 bases, J lost 4 bases, and 6 bases stayed unmatched. CDR3 sequence (DNA): TGTGCCAGCAGCTCCCGGGGGACAGGCACCGGGGAGCTGTTTTTT. Amino acids: CASSSRGTGTGELFF.

The chain employs TRBV5-1 and TRBJ2-1; 13 positions match TRBD2. The CDR3 spans 15 residues. Germline V gene lookup returns CDR1 SGHRS and CDR2 YFSETQ. With V trimmed by 3 bases and J by 7 bases, 4 bases remained unmatched. The CDR3 sequence is CASSSGLAGINEQFF. In nucleotides, the CDR3 is TGCGCCAGCAGCTCGGGACTAGCGGGGATAAATGAGCAGTTCTTC.

The chain combines TRBV28 with TRBJ1-4, with TRBD1 matching over 9 bases. Trimming removed 10 bases from V and 4 bases from J; junction bases left unmatched: 7. Germline CDR1 reads MDHEN; CDR2 reads SYDVKM. The CDR3 contains 14 residues. The CDR3 reads CATARQGGNEKLFF. CDR3 sequence (DNA): TGTGCCACCGCCCGACAGGGGGGTAATGAAAAACTGTTTTTT.

The rearrangement uses TRBV6-5 and TRBJ2-7; the D is unclear. CDR3 length: 12 amino acids. V was cut by 5 bases and J by 6 bases, with 11 bases left in between. Per germline, CDR1 MNHEY and CDR2 SVGAGI. The CDR3 DNA follows: TGTGCCAGCAGTAACTTGACATCCGAGCAGTACTTC. Translating gives CASSNLTSEQYF.

The chain uses TRBV2 and TRBJ2-5; 16 bases line up with TRBD2. After removal of 5 bases from V and 5 bases from J, the junction contained 5 bases not matched to a gene. This CDR3 is built from 16 residues. Germline V CDR1 and CDR2: SNHLY, FYNNEI. The CDR3 sequence: CASSSLGLAGGETQYF. The CDR3 DNA reads TGTGCCAGCAGTTCTCTGGGACTAGCGGGAGGGGAGACCCAGTACTTC.

The chain uses TRBV6-5 and TRBJ1-6, with unresolved D. CDR1 is MNHEY, CDR2 SVGAGI, per germline. The ends were cut back, 4 bases at V and 5 bases at J, with 15 bases in the middle. This CDR3 comprises 16 residues. CDR3 loop: CASSSFGVGNNSPLHF. CDR3 in DNA: TGTGCCAGCAGTTCCTTCGGGGTGGGAAATAATTCACCCCTCCACTTT.

The chain employs TRBV14 and TRBJ1-4, with D possibly matching TRBD1 (6 bases). There are 16 residues in the CDR3. CDR1 and CDR2 from the germline V gene are SGHDN and FVKESK. V lost 1 base, J lost 5 bases, and 14 bases lay in between. CDR3 sequence (DNA): TGTGCCAGCAGCCAAGTCTGGGCAGGGGCGAATGAAAAACTGTTTTTT. It codes for CASSQVWAGANEKLFF.

This sequence joins TRBV19 and TRBJ1-4; perhaps TRBD1 as D (5 bases). V was trimmed by 6 bases and J by 0 bases, leaving 14 bases between them. The CDR3 totals 16 residues. Germline lookup yields CDR1 LNHDA and CDR2 SQIVND (reference sequence). The CDR3 reads CASRAPGEATNEKLFF. CDR3 in DNA: TGTGCCAGTAGGGCGCCGGGGGAAGCAACTAATGAAAAACTGTTTTTT.

V and J are TRBV19 and TRBJ1-5; 7 bases are shared with TRBD1. V lost 2 bases and J lost 5; bases outside the gene matches: 0. Germline lookup yields CDR1 LNHDA and CDR2 SQIVND (reference sequence). There are 13 residues in the CDR3. CDR3 bases: TGTGCCAGTAGTATACAGGGGGATCAGCCCCAGCATTTT. Protein: CASSIQGDQPQHF.

This clone was counted a single time. This chain uses TRBV27 with TRBJ2-7; 8 bases agree with TRBD2. V was clipped by 6 bases and J by 3 bases; unmatched bases: 10. This CDR3 region has 15 residues. Germline CDR1 is MNHEY and CDR2 is SMNVEV (reference sequence). The CDR3 reads CASRSAGREVYEQYF. The CDR3 bases are TGTGCCAGCAGGTCGGCGGGGCGGGAGGTCTACGAGCAGTACTTC.

In regard to this clone: Other DNA sequences of this sample code for an identical CDR3. The chain uses TRBV7-2 and TRBJ1-5; D not certain. Trimming removed 1 base at V and 3 bases at J, with 10 bases between. The V gene's germline CDR1 is SGHTA and CDR2 FQGNSA. The CDR3 sequence is 15 residues long. CDR3 amino acids: CASSLVGSSNQPQHF. Written as DNA, the CDR3 is TGTGCCAGCAGCTTAGTGGGCAGTTCCAATCAGCCCCAGCATTTT.

The chain links TRBV19 to TRBJ1-5; TRBD1 aligns across 7 bases. The CDR3 extends over 13 amino acids. V shed 5 bases, J shed 5 bases, and the junction held 3 bases outside the gene matches. CDR1 is LNHDA and CDR2 is SQIVND in the germline V gene (reference sequence). The CDR3: CASSPQGDQPQHF. In DNA, the CDR3 is TGTGCCAGTAGTCCGCAGGGGGATCAGCCCCAGCATTTT.

This chain links TRBV6-5 with TRBJ1-3; TRBD1 matches 9 bases. The trim removed 4 bases at V and 4 bases at J, leaving 8 bases unmatched. The CDR3 runs 16 residues. Germline V gene sequence: CDR1 MNHEY, CDR2 SVGAGI. For the CDR3, the DNA is TGTGCCAGCAGTTCCCCGGGACAGGGAGCAGGAAACACCATATATTTT. Translated: CASSSPGQGAGNTIYF.